Sequencing of this T cell receptor beta chain was carried out in a study of cytomegalovirus exposure and HLA in healthy donors. Study outcomes and limitations: In vitro assays verified that three CMV-associated chains recognized CMV antigens specifically.

Sequencing was performed with immunoSEQ multiplex PCR; in TCRdb, only in-frame clones are kept and a portion is missing. This table has 100,000 to 150,000 clones, more than 75% appearing once. Details on this clone: Its antigen is undetermined.

An approximately 130-subject validation cohort, separate from the roughly 680-subject first cohort, supplied the donors. Sequencing was carried out using PBMCs. This sequence was found in a man younger than 35 in good health and CMV-seronegative.

CDR3 in DNA: TGTGCCAGCAGTTCCATACCGAGAACTAACTATGGCTACACCTTC. Amino acids: CASSSIPRTNYGYTF. The chain carries TRBV27 and TRBJ1-2; no reliable D call. The V and J ends lost 4 bases and 0 bases respectively, with 12 bases between them. This CDR3 is 15 amino acids long. Germline V gene data show CDR1 as MNHEY and CDR2 as SMNVEV (reference sequence).